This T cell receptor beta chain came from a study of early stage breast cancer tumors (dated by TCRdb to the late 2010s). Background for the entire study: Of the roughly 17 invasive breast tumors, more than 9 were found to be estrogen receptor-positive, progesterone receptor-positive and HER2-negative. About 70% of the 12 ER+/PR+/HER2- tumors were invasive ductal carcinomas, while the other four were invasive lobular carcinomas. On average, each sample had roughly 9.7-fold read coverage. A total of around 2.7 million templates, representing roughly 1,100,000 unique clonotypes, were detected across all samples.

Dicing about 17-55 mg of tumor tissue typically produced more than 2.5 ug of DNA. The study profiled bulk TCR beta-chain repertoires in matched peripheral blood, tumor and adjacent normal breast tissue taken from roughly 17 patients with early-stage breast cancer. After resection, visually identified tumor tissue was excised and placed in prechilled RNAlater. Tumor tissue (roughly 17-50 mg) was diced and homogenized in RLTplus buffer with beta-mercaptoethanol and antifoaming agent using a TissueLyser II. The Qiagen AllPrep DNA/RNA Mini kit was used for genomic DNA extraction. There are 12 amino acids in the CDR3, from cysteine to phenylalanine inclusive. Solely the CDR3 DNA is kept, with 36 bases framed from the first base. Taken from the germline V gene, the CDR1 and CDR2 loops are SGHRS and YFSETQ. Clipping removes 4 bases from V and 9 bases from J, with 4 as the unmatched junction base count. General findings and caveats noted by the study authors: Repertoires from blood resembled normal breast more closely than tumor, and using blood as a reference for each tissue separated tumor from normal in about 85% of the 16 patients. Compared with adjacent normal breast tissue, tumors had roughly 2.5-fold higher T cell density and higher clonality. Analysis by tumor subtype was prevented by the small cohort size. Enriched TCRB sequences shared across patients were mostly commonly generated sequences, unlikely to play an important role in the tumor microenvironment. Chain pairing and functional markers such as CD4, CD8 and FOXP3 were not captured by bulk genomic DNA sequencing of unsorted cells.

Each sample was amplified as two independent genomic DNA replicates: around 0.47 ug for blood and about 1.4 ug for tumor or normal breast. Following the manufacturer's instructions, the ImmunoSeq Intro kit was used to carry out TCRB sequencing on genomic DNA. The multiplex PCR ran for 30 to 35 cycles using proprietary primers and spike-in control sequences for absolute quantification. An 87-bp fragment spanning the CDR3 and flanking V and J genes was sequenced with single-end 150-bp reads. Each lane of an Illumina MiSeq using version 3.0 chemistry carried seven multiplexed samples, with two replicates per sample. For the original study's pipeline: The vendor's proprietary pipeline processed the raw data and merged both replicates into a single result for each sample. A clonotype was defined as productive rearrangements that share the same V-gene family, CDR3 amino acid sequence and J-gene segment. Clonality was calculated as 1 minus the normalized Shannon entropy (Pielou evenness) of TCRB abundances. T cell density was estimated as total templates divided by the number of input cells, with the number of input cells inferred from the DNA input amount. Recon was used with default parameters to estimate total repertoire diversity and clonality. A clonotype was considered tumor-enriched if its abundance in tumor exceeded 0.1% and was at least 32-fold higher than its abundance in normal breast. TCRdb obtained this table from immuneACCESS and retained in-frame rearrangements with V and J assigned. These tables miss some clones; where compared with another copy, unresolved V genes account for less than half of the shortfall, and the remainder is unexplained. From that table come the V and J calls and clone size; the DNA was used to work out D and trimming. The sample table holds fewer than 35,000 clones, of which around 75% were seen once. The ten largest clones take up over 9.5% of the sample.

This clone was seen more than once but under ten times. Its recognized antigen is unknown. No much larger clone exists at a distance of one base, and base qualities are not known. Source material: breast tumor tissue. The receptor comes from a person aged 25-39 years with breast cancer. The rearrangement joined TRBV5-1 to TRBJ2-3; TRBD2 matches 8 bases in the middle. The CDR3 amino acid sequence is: CASSPQRETQYF. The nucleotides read TGCGCCAGCAGCCCACAGCGGGAGACGCAGTATTTT.